The rows below give T cell receptor beta chains drawn from one sample of a study of blood T cell repertoires in COVID-19. TCRdb's table, derived via immunoSEQ multiplex PCR, lists solely in-frame clones and lacks some. Here the sample spans around 700,000 clones, 70% to 90% being singletons. Sequencing was performed on peripheral blood. The receptors were gathered from a woman aged 18 to 35 with acute or convalescent COVID-19. The CDR3 runs from the conserved cysteine through the conserved F or W. D genes are given only for firm matches. Only part of the rows carry a size: once, few, many, or a class if the clone is expanded.

v_call	d_call	clone_size	j_call	cdr3_length	cdr3_aa	cdr3_nt
TRBV10-3	NA	NA	TRBJ2-3	16	CAISERGTPSTDTQYF	TGTGCCATCAGTGAGCGGGGGACCCCGAGCACAGATACGCAGTATTTT
TRBV7-9	NA	NA	TRBJ1-1	14	CASSFRTPTTEAFF	TGTGCCAGCAGCTTCCGGACTCCGACCACTGAAGCTTTCTTT
TRBV3-1/TRBV3-2	NA	NA	TRBJ1-2	13	CASSQGGYYGYTF	TGTGCCAGCAGCCAAGGGGGCTACTATGGCTACACCTTC
TRBV19	TRBD1	NA	TRBJ1-2	14	CASKDRVEVYGYTF	TGTGCCAGTAAGGACAGGGTTGAGGTCTATGGCTACACCTTC
TRBV7-2	TRBD1	NA	TRBJ1-2	14	CASSLDQTGSGYTF	TGTGCCAGCAGCTTAGACCAGACAGGGAGCGGCTACACCTTC
TRBV27	TRBD2	NA	TRBJ2-7	15	CASSFGGAPLNEQYF	TGTGCCAGCAGTTTCGGGGGGGCACCCCTCAACGAGCAGTACTTC
TRBV9	NA	NA	TRBJ2-7	12	CASSAGHGEQYF	TGTGCCAGCAGCGCGGGACATGGCGAGCAGTACTTC
TRBV5-6	TRBD1	once	TRBJ1-1	15	CASTDTGGDRSEAFF	TGTGCCAGCACCGATACAGGGGGCGATCGGTCTGAAGCTTTCTTT
TRBV5-4	TRBD2	NA	TRBJ2-3	14	CASSPSGGEDTQYF	TGTGCCAGCAGCCCCAGCGGGGGGGAAGATACGCAGTATTTT
TRBV12-3/TRBV12-4	TRBD1	once	TRBJ1-2	12	CASSWTGEGYTF	TGTGCCAGCAGTTGGACAGGGGAGGGCTACACCTTC
TRBV3-1/TRBV3-2	NA	NA	TRBJ1-5	15	CASSQDPGSNQPQHF	TGTGCCAGCAGCCAAGATCCGGGGAGCAATCAGCCCCAGCATTTT
TRBV6-4	NA	NA	TRBJ1-5	15	CASSDSEGANQPQHF	TGTGCCAGCAGTGACTCGGAAGGGGCTAATCAGCCCCAGCATTTT
TRBV30	TRBD1	NA	TRBJ1-5	17	CAWSSSLGRGYNQPQHF	TGTGCCTGGAGTTCCTCCTTGGGCAGGGGGTACAATCAGCCCCAGCATTTT
TRBV29-1	TRBD1	NA	TRBJ2-1	13	CSVPDRGYNEQFF	TGCAGCGTTCCGGACAGGGGATACAATGAGCAGTTCTTC
TRBV6-5	NA	NA	TRBJ1-2	15	CASSYGPESNYGYTF	TGTGCCAGCAGTTACGGGCCAGAATCAAACTATGGCTACACCTTC
TRBV7-2	TRBD2	NA	TRBJ2-3	18	CASSSRGLAGGSTDTQYF	TGTGCCAGCAGCTCGAGAGGACTAGCGGGGGGAAGCACAGATACGCAGTATTTT
TRBV7-8	NA	NA	TRBJ1-1	14	CASSFNTGRTEAFF	TGTGCCAGCAGCTTTAACACAGGGAGAACTGAAGCTTTCTTT
TRBV6-6	TRBD2	NA	TRBJ2-3	18	CASSRTSGGAFSTDTQYF	TGTGCCAGCAGTCGGACTAGCGGGGGGGCCTTCAGCACAGATACGCAGTATTTT
TRBV9	NA	NA	TRBJ2-3	15	CASSASTDYTDTQYF	TGTGCCAGCAGCGCGTCGACCGACTACACAGATACGCAGTATTTT
TRBV19	NA	NA	TRBJ1-2	14	CASSTHRTNYGYTF	TGTGCCAGTAGTACCCACAGAACTAACTATGGCTACACCTTC
TRBV19	NA	NA	TRBJ1-2	15	CASQETGSIDYGYTF	TGTGCCAGCCAAGAAACGGGATCAATAGACTATGGCTACACCTTC
TRBV12-5	NA	NA	TRBJ2-4	11	CASQEGSIQYF	TGTGCTAGTCAGGAGGGAAGCATTCAGTACTTC
TRBV13	NA	NA	TRBJ1-1	13	CASSYRERIEAFF	TGTGCCAGCTCCTACAGGGAGCGGATAGAAGCTTTCTTT
TRBV6-5	NA	once	TRBJ1-6	14	CASSSQGINSPLHF	TGTGCCAGCAGTTCCCAGGGGATTAATTCACCCCTCCACTTT
TRBV6-5	NA	NA	TRBJ1-2	14	CASSYSWTSDSYTF	TGTGCCAGCAGTTACTCCTGGACATCGGATAGCTACACCTTC
TRBV3-1/TRBV3-2	TRBD2	NA	TRBJ2-5	15	CASSQTSGVAETQYF	TGTGCCAGCAGCCAGACTAGCGGGGTAGCAGAGACCCAGTACTTC
TRBV9	TRBD1	NA	TRBJ2-1	19	CASSVRLTGGSLWGNEQFF	TGTGCCAGCAGCGTACGCCTGACAGGGGGCTCACTTTGGGGCAATGAGCAGTTCTTC
TRBV6-5	TRBD1	NA	TRBJ1-6	14	CASSSDRGNSPLHF	TGTGCCAGCAGCTCGGACAGGGGTAATTCACCCCTCCACTTT
TRBV6-6	NA	NA	TRBJ1-4	17	CASSPVRERGLNEKLFF	TGTGCCAGCAGTCCCGTGAGGGAGCGGGGACTGAATGAAAAACTGTTTTTT
TRBV20-1	NA	NA	TRBJ1-1	14	CSASPGESITEAFF	TGCAGTGCTAGTCCGGGGGAGAGTATCACTGAAGCTTTCTTT
TRBV4-3	TRBD2	once	TRBJ2-1	18	CASSQDRVAGGLYNEQFF	TGCGCCAGCAGCCAAGATCGGGTAGCGGGGGGACTATACAATGAGCAGTTCTTC
TRBV27	TRBD1	NA	TRBJ1-3	14	CASFRGRGGNTIYF	TGTGCCAGCTTCAGGGGGCGTGGAGGAAACACCATATATTTT
TRBV21-1	NA	NA	TRBJ1-1	18	CASSKRPRVDRSNTEAFF	TGTGCCAGCAGCAAACGACCCAGGGTGGACAGATCGAACACTGAAGCTTTCTTT
TRBV29-1	TRBD2	NA	TRBJ2-1	16	CSVSRGSRGGHNEQFF	TGCAGCGTTTCGAGGGGCTCGCGGGGGGGGCACAATGAGCAGTTCTTC
TRBV29-1	NA	NA	TRBJ2-7	15	CSVEVRGSLSYEQYF	TGCAGCGTTGAAGTACGAGGGAGCCTCTCCTACGAGCAGTACTTC
TRBV6-5	NA	NA	TRBJ2-1	15	CASSEGGGSYNEQFF	TGTGCCAGCAGCGAGGGGGGGGGCTCCTACAATGAGCAGTTCTTC
TRBV6-5	TRBD1	NA	TRBJ2-5	13	CASSRQGTETQYF	TGTGCCAGCTCGAGACAGGGGACAGAGACCCAGTACTTC
TRBV6-1	TRBD1	NA	TRBJ1-2	14	CASSETGGRKGYTF	TGTGCCAGCAGTGAAACAGGGGGAAGGAAGGGCTACACCTTC
TRBV24-1	NA	once	TRBJ2-3	16	CATSEPGHSSTDTQYF	TGTGCCACCAGTGAACCTGGACACTCCAGCACAGATACGCAGTATTTT
TRBV19	NA	NA	TRBJ2-3	16	CASKGGPTGYTDTQYF	TGTGCCAGTAAAGGGGGACCTACGGGGTACACAGATACGCAGTATTTT
TRBV7-2	NA	few	TRBJ1-6	16	CASIHQADPRDSPLHF	TGTGCCAGCATCCATCAAGCGGACCCACGGGATTCACCCCTCCACTTT
TRBV28	NA	NA	TRBJ1-1	16	CASSLYGLRRNTEAFF	TGTGCCAGCAGTTTATACGGTCTGCGAAGGAACACTGAAGCTTTCTTT
TRBV18	TRBD1	NA	TRBJ1-4	16	CASSPNRQGTNEKLFF	TGTGCCAGCTCACCAAACCGACAGGGAACTAATGAAAAACTGTTTTTT
TRBV24-1	TRBD1	NA	TRBJ2-1	16	CATSDGDRNPYNEQFF	TGTGCCACCAGTGATGGGGACAGGAATCCCTACAATGAGCAGTTCTTC
TRBV4-1	NA	NA	TRBJ1-5	16	CASSQEHRTQNQPQHF	TGCGCCAGCAGCCAAGAACACAGGACACAGAATCAGCCCCAGCATTTT
TRBV7-2	NA	NA	TRBJ1-1	14	CASSPGGVSSEAFF	TGTGCCAGCAGCCCAGGCGGGGTGAGCTCCGAAGCTTTCTTT
TRBV2	NA	NA	TRBJ1-2	13	CASSPTANYGYTF	TGTGCCAGCAGTCCGACAGCTAACTATGGCTACACCTTC
TRBV14	NA	NA	TRBJ1-1	14	CASSQDRSRGKAFF	TGTGCCAGCAGCCAAGATCGGTCCAGGGGAAAAGCTTTCTTT
TRBV18	NA	NA	TRBJ2-3	14	CASSPIESTDTQYF	TGTGCCAGCTCACCAATAGAGAGCACAGATACGCAGTATTTT
TRBV30	NA	NA	TRBJ2-7	15	CAWSASGVVTYEQYF	TGTGCCTGGAGTGCGTCCGGGGTCGTCACCTACGAGCAGTACTTC
TRBV6-1	NA	NA	TRBJ1-2	15	CASSEAWGGSYGYTF	TGTGCCAGCAGTGAAGCATGGGGGGGCAGCTATGGCTACACCTTC
TRBV18	TRBD1	few	TRBJ1-5	15	CASSRDRGPDQPQHF	TGTGCCAGCTCCCGGGACAGGGGGCCTGATCAGCCCCAGCATTTT